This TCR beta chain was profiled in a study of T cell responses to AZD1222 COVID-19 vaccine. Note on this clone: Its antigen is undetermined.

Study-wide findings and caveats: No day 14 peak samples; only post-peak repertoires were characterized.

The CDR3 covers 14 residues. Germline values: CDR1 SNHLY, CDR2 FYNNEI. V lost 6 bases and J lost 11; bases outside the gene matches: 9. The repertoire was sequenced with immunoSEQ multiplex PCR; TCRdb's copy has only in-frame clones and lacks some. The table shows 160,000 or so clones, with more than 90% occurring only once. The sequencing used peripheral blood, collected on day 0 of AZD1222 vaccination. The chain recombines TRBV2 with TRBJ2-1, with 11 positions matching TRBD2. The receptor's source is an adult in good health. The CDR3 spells CASSVLAGEIQQFF. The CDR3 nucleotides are TGTGCCAGCAGCGTACTAGCGGGGGAAATTCAGCAGTTCTTC.